The entry that follows covers one T cell receptor beta chain sequence. Its antigen is undetermined. The TCR beta cDNA libraries contained unique molecular identifiers. Each batch of about 0.85 to 10 million T cells produced roughly 0.5 million cDNA molecules. TCRdb re-called the PCR reads through MiXCR, storing one row per CDR3 protein. The sample comprises 450,000 or so distinct CDR3 sequences, approximately 46% of which are singletons, and 9.5% to 13% rests with the top ten. The data were taken from a study of post-analysis software for immune sequencing data. The germline V gene has CDR1 SGHDN and CDR2 FVKESK. V was shortened by 0 bases and J by 12 bases, with 8 bases between the two germline ends. This CDR3 contains 11 residues. General study results and limits: Patients used five TRBV segments, including TRBV5-6, TRBV5-1 and TRBV20-1, more often than controls. People with multiple sclerosis had a significantly lower normalized Chao1 diversity than controls did.

This chain connects TRBV14 to TRBJ2-5, with unresolved D. This TCR derives from a girl between 10 and 17 years old with multiple sclerosis. The sequenced sample was blood. DNA for the CDR3: TGTGCCAGCAGCCAAGACAGAGACGAGTACTTC. It is translated as CASSQDRDEYF.